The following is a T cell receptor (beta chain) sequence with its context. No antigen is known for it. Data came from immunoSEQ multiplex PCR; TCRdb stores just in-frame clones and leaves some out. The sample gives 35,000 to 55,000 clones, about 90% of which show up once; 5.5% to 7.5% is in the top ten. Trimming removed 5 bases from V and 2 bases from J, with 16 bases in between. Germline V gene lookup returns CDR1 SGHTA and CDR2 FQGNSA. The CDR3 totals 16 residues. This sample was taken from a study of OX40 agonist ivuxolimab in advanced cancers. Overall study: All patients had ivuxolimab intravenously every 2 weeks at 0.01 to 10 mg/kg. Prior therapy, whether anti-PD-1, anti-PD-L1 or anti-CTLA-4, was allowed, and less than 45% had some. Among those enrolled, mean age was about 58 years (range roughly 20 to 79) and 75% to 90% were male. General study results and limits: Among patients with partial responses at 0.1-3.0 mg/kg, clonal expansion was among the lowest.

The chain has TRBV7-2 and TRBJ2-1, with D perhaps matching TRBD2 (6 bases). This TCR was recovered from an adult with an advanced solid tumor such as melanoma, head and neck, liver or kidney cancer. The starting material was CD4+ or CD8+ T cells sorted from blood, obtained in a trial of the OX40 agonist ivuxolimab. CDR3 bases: TGTGCCAGCAGCGCCCTGCGGCGGGAAACCTACAATGAGCAGTTCTTC. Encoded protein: CASSALRRETYNEQFF.